One and the same sample provided the 13 T cell receptor beta chains below, sequenced in a study of neurological immune-mediated disorders. Sample time point: longitudinal time-point 1 (baseline). TCRdb called the 5' RACE reads again in MiXCR, with one record for every CDR3 protein. The repertoire has 35,000 or so distinct CDR3 sequences, less than 3.5% of them found once; the top ten carry about 7.8%. Sequencing input: PBMCs. These receptors were taken from an older woman with multiple sclerosis.

There are many counts of this clonotype. This rearrangement joins TRBV6-5 to TRBJ2-3; maybe TRBD1 (7 bases). V lost 4 bases, J lost 3 bases, and 11 bases lay in between. The CDR3 sequence is 14 residues long. Germline V gene lookup returns CDR1 MNHEY and CDR2 SVGAGI. CDR3 loop: CASSWRGRTDTQYF. CDR3 coding DNA: TGTGCCAGCAGTTGGAGGGGGCGGACAGATACGCAGTATTTT.

This clonotype is deemed medium-sized. This chain joins TRBV5-1 and TRBJ2-4; 7 bases align to TRBD1. After removal of 0 bases from V and 6 bases from J, the junction contained 6 bases not matched to a gene. Looked up from germline, CDR1 is SGHRS and CDR2 is YFSETQ. The CDR3 length is 15 residues. DNA for the CDR3: TGCGCCAGCAGCTTGGGACCCGGGACAGTAAACATTCAGTACTTC. Translated: CASSLGPGTVNIQYF.

This clonotype was counted ten times or more. The CDR3 protein is CSARLAGLDTQYF. CDR3 coding DNA: TGCAGTGCTAGGCTAGCGGGGTTAGATACGCAGTATTTT. The rearrangement joins TRBV20-1 to TRBJ2-3; 9 bases fit TRBD2. The CDR3 is made up of 13 amino acids. The V gene's germline CDR1 is DFQATT and CDR2 SNEGSKA (reference sequence). V was pared by 3 bases and J by 5 bases, with 3 bases of the junction left unmatched.

In its sample, this clonotype was seen many times. The chain recombines TRBV5-1 with TRBJ1-5; D is unclear. Germline V gene data show CDR1 as SGHRS and CDR2 as YFSETQ. The CDR3 is made up of 15 amino acids. Deletions cut 0 bases from V and 3 bases from J, with 10 bases between. This CDR3 reads CASSLGTNLNQPQHF. DNA for the CDR3: TGCGCCAGCAGCTTGGGGACCAACCTCAATCAGCCCCAGCATTTT.

This clonotype showed up many times. The J gene is TRBJ2-5, the V gene TRBV5-1, with TRBD2 matching over 11 bases. The CDR3 sequence is 14 residues long. Germline trimming cut 7 bases from V and 2 bases from J; bases unmatched to any gene: 4. The germline gives CDR1 SGHRS, CDR2 YFSETQ. The CDR3 nucleotides are TGCGCCAGCGGATTAGCGGGGGGGCAAGAGACCCAGTACTTC. Protein: CASGLAGGQETQYF.

This clonotype was detected only a few times. The junction differs from germline at one of its ends, possibly a read error. DNA of the CDR3: TGCGCCAGCAGCTTGGGGGGGGCCAGCAATAAGACCCAGAATTTT. It translates to CASSLGGASNKTQNF. The rearrangement links TRBV5-1 to TRBJ1-5, with D tentatively TRBD1 (6 bases). Germline V CDR1 and CDR2: SGHRS, YFSETQ. There are 15 residues in the CDR3.

There are many counts of this clonotype. The chain is built from TRBV5-1 and TRBJ1-4; TRBD1 is a possible D gene (6 bases). This CDR3 is 16 amino acids long. Trimming removed 2 bases from V and 7 bases from J, with 18 bases in between. CDR1 and CDR2 from the germline V gene are SGHRS and YFSETQ. The CDR3: CASSLESGGRGEKLFF. CDR3 DNA: TGCGCCAGCAGCTTAGAATCCGGGGGGCGAGGTGAAAAACTGTTTTTT. Together with reference TRBV5-1 and TRBJ1-4, the CDR3 gives the full variable domain: KAGVTQTPRYLIKTRGQQVTLSCSPISGHRSVSWYQQTPGQGLQFLFEYFSETQRNKGNFPGRFSGRQFSNSRSEMNVSTLELGDSALYLCASSLESGGRGEKLFFGSGTQLSVL.

This clonotype was picked up many times. The DNA for the CDR3 is TGCGCCAGCAGATCAGGGGGCCGGGAGACCCAGTACTTC. It yields the protein CASRSGGRETQYF. The V gene is TRBV5-1, the J gene TRBJ2-5; TRBD1 aligns across 8 bases. Trimming at V came to 5 bases and at J to 5 bases, leaving 5 bases not matched to a gene. The CDR3 totals 13 residues. Germline V lookup: CDR1 SGHRS, CDR2 YFSETQ.

This clonotype was detected many times. The CDR3 DNA sequence: TGTGCCAGCAGCCCGGGGCAGGGGCAGCCCCAGCATTTT. This encodes CASSPGQGQPQHF. The chain is built from TRBV27 and TRBJ1-5; tentative D call: TRBD1 (6 bases). Germline loops: CDR1 MNHEY, CDR2 SMNVEV (reference sequence). The CDR3 runs 13 residues. Trimming pared 6 bases from V and 7 bases from J, leaving 13 bases between.

This clonotype has a count of ten or more. The genes are TRBV20-1 and TRBJ2-3, with 8 bases identical to TRBD2. Trimming cost V 3 bases and J 5 bases; bases outside gene matches: 7. Germline CDR1 DFQATT, CDR2 SNEGSKA (reference sequence). The CDR3 length is 14 residues. The CDR3 DNA reads TGCAGTGCTAGTCCCGGGGGGGCCAGAGATACGCAGTATTTT. Its protein product is CSASPGGARDTQYF.

The table lists this clonotype with many counts. The chain is built from TRBV5-1 and TRBJ2-2; D might be TRBD1 or TRBD2, each matching 6 bases. The CDR3 length is 16 residues. V lost 6 bases and J 0 bases, leaving 15 bases between the germline ends. Germline V gives CDR1 SGHRS, CDR2 YFSETQ. CDR3 sequence (DNA): TGCGCCAGCAACCGACGGGGGCATTCGAACACCGGGGAGCTGTTTTTT. It specifies CASNRRGHSNTGELFF.

The table lists this clonotype with many counts. The CDR3 DNA sequence: TGCAGTGCTCTAGAATTCGACAGGGTGGGCAATCAGCCCCAGCATTTT. It codes for CSALEFDRVGNQPQHF. This chain links TRBV20-1 with TRBJ1-5; 7 nucleotides agree with TRBD1. The V and J ends lost 5 bases and 2 bases, in that order; junction bases with no gene match: 12. Germline CDR1 reads DFQATT; CDR2 reads SNEGSKA (reference sequence). There are 16 residues in the CDR3.

This clonotype was recorded many times. The chain links TRBV21-1 to TRBJ2-7; TRBD2 is the table's D call and was not checked against the DNA. TRBV21-1 is annotated as a pseudogene. This CDR3 region has 17 residues. CDR3 loop: CASSKAPSTSGGYEQYF. CDR3 DNA: TGTGCCAGCAGCAAAGCCCCTTCGACTAGCGGGGGATACGAGCAGTACTTC.